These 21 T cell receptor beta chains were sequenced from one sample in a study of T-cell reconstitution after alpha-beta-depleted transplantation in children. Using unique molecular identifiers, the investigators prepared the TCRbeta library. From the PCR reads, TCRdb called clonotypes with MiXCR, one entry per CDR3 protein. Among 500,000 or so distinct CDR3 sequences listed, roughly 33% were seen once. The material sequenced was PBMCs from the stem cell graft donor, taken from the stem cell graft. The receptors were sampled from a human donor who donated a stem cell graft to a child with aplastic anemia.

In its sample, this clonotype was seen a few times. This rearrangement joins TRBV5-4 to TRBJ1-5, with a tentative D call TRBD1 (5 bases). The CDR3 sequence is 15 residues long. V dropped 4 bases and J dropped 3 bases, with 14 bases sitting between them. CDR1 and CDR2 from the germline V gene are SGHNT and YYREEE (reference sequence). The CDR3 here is CASSAGGGDNQPQHF. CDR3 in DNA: TGTGCCAGCAGCGCAGGTGGGGGAGACAATCAGCCCCAGCATTTT.

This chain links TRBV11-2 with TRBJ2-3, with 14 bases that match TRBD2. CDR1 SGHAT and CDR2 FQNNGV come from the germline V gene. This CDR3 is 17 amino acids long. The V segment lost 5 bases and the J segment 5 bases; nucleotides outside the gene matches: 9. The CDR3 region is CASSARLAGGAGDTQYF. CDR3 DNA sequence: TGTGCCAGCAGCGCTCGACTAGCGGGGGGGGCCGGAGATACGCAGTATTTT.

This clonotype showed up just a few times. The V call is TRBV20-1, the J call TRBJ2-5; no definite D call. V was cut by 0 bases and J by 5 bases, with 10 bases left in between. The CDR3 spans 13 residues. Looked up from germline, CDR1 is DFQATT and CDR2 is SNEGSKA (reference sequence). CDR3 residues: CSARDVGGETQYF. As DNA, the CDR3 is TGCAGTGCTAGAGATGTTGGTGGGGAGACCCAGTACTTC.

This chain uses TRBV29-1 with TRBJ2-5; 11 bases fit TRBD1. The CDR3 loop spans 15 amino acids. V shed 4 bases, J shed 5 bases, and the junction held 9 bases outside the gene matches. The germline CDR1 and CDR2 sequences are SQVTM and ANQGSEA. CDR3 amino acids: CSVGSGTGGLETQYF. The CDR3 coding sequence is TGCAGCGTTGGGTCTGGGACAGGGGGTCTGGAGACCCAGTACTTC.

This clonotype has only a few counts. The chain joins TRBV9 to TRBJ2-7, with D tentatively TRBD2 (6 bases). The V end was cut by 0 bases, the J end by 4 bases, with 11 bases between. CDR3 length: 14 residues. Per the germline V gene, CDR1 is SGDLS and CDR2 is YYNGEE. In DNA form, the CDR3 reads TGTGCCAGCAGCGTAGGTGGGGACTCGTACGAGCAGTACTTC. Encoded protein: CASSVGGDSYEQYF.

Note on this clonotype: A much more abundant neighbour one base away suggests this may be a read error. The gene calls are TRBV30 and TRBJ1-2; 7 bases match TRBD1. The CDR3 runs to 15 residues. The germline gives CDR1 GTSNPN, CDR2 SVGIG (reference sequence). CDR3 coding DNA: TGTGCCTGGAGTCGGGACAGAACTATAAACTATGACTACACCTTC. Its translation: CAWSRDRTINYDYTF.

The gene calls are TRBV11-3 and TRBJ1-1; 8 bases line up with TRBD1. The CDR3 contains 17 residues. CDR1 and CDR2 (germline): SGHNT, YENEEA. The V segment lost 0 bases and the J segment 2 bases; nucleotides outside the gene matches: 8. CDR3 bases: TGTGCCAGCAGCTTAGATCTCAGGGGGCGAGTTAACACTGAAGCTTTCTTT. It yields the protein CASSLDLRGRVNTEAFF.

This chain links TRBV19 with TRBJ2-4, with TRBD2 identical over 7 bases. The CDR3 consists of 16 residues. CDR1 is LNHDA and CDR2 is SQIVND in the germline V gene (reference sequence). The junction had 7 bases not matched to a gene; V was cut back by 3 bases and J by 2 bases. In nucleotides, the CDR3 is TGTGCCAGTAGTATGAAGGGCGGGAGTACCAAAAACATTCAGTACTTC. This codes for CASSMKGGSTKNIQYF.

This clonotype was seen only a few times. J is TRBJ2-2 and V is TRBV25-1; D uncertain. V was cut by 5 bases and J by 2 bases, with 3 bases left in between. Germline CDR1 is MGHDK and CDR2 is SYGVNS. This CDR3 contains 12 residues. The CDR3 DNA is TGTGCCAGCAGTTATAACACCGGGGAGCTGTTTTTT. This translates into CASSYNTGELFF.

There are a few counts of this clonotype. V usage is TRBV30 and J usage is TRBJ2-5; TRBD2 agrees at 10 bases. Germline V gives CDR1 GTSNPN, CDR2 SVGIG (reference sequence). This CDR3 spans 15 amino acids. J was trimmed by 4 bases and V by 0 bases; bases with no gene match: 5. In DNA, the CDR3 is TGTGCCTGGAGTGTACGGCTAGCGGGAGTAGAGACCCAGTACTTC. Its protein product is CAWSVRLAGVETQYF.

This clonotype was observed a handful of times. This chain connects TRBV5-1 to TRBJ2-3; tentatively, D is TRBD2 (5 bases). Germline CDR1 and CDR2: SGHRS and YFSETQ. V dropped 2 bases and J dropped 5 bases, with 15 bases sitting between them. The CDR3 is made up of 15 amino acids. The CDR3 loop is CASSFPQEVGDTQYF. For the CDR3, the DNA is TGCGCCAGCAGCTTCCCCCAGGAGGTCGGAGATACGCAGTATTTT.

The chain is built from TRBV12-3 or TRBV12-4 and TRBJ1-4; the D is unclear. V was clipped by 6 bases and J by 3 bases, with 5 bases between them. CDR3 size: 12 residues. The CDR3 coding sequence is TGTGCCAGCAGCTTGCCTAATGAAAAACTGTTTTTT. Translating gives CASSLPNEKLFF.

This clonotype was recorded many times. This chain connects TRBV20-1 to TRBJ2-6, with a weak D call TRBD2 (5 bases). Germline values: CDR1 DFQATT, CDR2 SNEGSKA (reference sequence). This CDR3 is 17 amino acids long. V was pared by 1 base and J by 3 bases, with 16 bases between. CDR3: CSARVRGSIGGANVLTF. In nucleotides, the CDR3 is TGCAGTGCTAGAGTACGGGGATCGATAGGTGGGGCCAACGTCCTGACTTTC.

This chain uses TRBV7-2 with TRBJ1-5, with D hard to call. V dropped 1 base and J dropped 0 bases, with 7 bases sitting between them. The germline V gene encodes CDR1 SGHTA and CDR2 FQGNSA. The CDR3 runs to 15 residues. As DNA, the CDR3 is TGTGCCAGCAGCTTAGAATTCAGTAGCAATCAGCCCCAGCATTTT. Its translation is CASSLEFSSNQPQHF. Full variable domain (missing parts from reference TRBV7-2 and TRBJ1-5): GAGVSQSPSNKVTEKGKDVELRCDPISGHTALYWYRQSLGQGLEFLIYFQGNSAPDKSGLPSDRFSAERTGGSVSTLTIQRTQQEDSAVYLCASSLEFSSNQPQHFGDGTRLSIL.

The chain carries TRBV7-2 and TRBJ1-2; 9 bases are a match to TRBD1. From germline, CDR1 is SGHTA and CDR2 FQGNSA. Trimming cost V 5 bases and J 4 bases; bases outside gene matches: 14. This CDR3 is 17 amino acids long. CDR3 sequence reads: CASSMRGRDRESYGYTF. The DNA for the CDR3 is TGTGCCAGCAGCATGAGAGGGAGGGACAGGGAGTCCTATGGCTACACCTTC.

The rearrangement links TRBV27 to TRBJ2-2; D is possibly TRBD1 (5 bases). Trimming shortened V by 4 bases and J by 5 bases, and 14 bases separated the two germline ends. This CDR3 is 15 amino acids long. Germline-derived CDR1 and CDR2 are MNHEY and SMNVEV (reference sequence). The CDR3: CASSSIYQGTGELFF. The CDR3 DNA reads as TGTGCCAGCAGTTCCATCTACCAGGGAACCGGGGAGCTGTTTTTT.

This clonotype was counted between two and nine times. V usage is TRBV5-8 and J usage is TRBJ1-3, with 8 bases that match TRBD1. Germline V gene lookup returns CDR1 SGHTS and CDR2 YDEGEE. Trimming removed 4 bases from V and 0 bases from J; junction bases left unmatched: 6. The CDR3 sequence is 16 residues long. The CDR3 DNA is TGTGCCAGCAGCCGCCAGGGGGCTAACTCTGGAAACACCATATATTTT. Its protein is CASSRQGANSGNTIYF.

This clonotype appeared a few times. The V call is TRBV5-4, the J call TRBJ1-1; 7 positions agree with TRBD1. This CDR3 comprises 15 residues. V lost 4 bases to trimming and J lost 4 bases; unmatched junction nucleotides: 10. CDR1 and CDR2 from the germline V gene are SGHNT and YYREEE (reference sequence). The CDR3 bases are TGTGCCAGCAGCATATCAGGGGGTGGGGGCACTGAAGCTTTCTTT. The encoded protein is CASSISGGGGTEAFF. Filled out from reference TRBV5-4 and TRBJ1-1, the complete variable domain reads ETGVTQSPTHLIKTRGQQVTLRCSSQSGHNTVSWYQQALGQGPQFIFQYYREEENGRGNFPPRFSGLQFPNYSSELNVNALELDDSALYLCASSISGGGGTEAFFGQGTRLTVV.

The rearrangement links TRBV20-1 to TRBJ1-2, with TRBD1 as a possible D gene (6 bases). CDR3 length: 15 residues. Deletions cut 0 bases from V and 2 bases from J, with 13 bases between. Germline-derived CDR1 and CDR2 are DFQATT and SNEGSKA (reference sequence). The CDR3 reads CSARDPDRSNYGYTF. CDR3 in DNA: TGCAGTGCTAGAGATCCAGACAGGTCAAACTATGGCTACACCTTC.

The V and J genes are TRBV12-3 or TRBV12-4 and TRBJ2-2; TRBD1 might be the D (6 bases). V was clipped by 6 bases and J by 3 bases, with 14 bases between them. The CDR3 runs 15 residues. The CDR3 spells CASSPRQVDTGELFF. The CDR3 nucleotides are TGTGCCAGCAGCCCCCGACAGGTCGACACCGGGGAGCTGTTTTTT.

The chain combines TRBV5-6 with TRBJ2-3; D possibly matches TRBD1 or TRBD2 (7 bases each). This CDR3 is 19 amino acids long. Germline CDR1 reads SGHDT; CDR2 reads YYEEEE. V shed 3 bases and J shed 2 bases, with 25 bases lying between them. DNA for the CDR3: TGTGCCAGCAGCTACAAACCGGGGAGGGGGCCGGACCCCACAGATACGCAGTATTTT. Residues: CASSYKPGRGPDPTDTQYF. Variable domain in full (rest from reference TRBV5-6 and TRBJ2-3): DAGVTQSPTHLIKTRGQQVTLRCSPKSGHDTVSWYQQALGQGPQFIFQYYEEEERQRGNFPDRFSGHQFPNYSSELNVNALLLGDSALYLCASSYKPGRGPDPTDTQYFGPGTRLTVL.